A selection of T cell receptor beta chains follows, all from one sample in a study of T cell responses to AZD1222 COVID-19 vaccine. The assay was immunoSEQ multiplex PCR, and TCRdb's table has in-frame clones only and misses some. The profile covers around 100,000 clones, with roughly 89% appearing a single time and approximately 15% taken by the ten largest. This sample comprised peripheral blood, obtained on day 0 of AZD1222 vaccination. The receptors derive from an adult in good health. The CDR3 runs from the conserved cysteine through the conserved F or W. Each record gives: J gene, V gene, clone size, D gene, CDR3 length, CDR3 protein, CDR3 DNA. The D gene is left open where the match is weak. Size tells how often a clone was seen (once, few, many) or the class of an expanded clone, and some rows leave it out.

>TRBJ1-2|TRBV5-4|.|TRBD1|14
CASSLGGTGDGYTF
TGTGCCAGCAGCTTGGGGGGGACAGGGGATGGCTACACCTTC
>TRBJ2-5|TRBV7-8|.|TRBD2|16
CASSYRVSGERETQYF
TGTGCCAGCAGCTATAGGGTCAGCGGGGAGAGGGAGACCCAGTACTTC
>TRBJ2-7|TRBV3-1/TRBV3-2|.|.|13
CASSSQGQYEQYF
TGTGCCAGCAGCTCGCAGGGTCAGTACGAGCAGTACTTC
>TRBJ2-7|TRBV5-1|.|TRBD2|16
CASSPTLGLAGGEQYF
TGCGCCAGCAGCCCAACTCTCGGACTAGCGGGAGGCGAGCAGTACTTC
>TRBJ2-5|TRBV19|.|.|13
CASSIVHQETQYF
TGTGCCAGTAGTATTGTACACCAAGAGACCCAGTACTTC
>TRBJ2-7|TRBV10-3|.|.|15
CAISVGGRKRDEQYF
TGTGCCATCAGTGTAGGGGGGCGAAAGAGGGACGAGCAGTACTTC
>TRBJ1-1|TRBV5-5|.|.|16
CASSLTSLGVSGEAFF
TGTGCCAGCAGCTTGACCTCCTTGGGGGTATCCGGTGAAGCTTTCTTT
>TRBJ2-3|TRBV18|.|TRBD2|15
CASSPQGLAGDTQYF
TGTGCCAGCTCACCCCAGGGACTAGCGGGAGATACGCAGTATTTT
>TRBJ2-1|TRBV11-2|.|.|13
CASSTRLSNEQFF
TGTGCCAGCAGCACCAGACTGTCCAATGAGCAGTTCTTC
>TRBJ1-2|TRBV5-4|once|.|12
CASSLDGYGYTF
TGTGCCAGCAGCTTGGACGGCTATGGCTACACCTTC
>TRBJ2-6|TRBV29-1|.|.|13
CSVEKVEANVLTF
TGCAGCGTTGAAAAGGTAGAGGCCAACGTCCTGACTTTC
>TRBJ2-7|TRBV11-3|.|.|13
CASSLHRAGEQYF
TGTGCCAGCAGCTTACACAGGGCCGGCGAGCAGTACTTC
>TRBJ2-1|TRBV9|.|TRBD2|14
CASSVGGGYNEQFF
TGTGCCAGCAGCGTAGGGGGAGGGTACAATGAGCAGTTCTTC
>TRBJ1-1|TRBV15|.|.|16
CATSRGPRGAITEAFF
TGTGCCACCAGCAGAGGCCCACGGGGGGCGATCACTGAAGCTTTCTTT
>TRBJ1-4|TRBV6-5|.|.|14
CASSYGNVNEKLFF
TGTGCCAGCAGTTACGGAAATGTTAATGAAAAACTGTTTTTT
>TRBJ1-1|TRBV6-1|.|TRBD1|13
CASSEVGGTGAFF
TGTGCCAGCAGTGAAGTGGGGGGGACAGGGGCTTTCTTT
>TRBJ2-5|TRBV5-1|.|.|11
CASSGQETQYF
TGCGCCAGCAGCGGTCAAGAGACCCAGTACTTC
>TRBJ1-5|TRBV6-1|.|.|15
CASTDEGYSNQPQHF
TGTGCCAGCACCGACGAGGGGTATAGCAATCAGCCCCAGCATTTT
>TRBJ1-2|TRBV30|.|.|12
CAWSVQQVGYTF
TGTGCCTGGAGTGTACAACAGGTTGGCTACACCTTC
>TRBJ1-6|TRBV27|.|.|13
CASSYREDSPLHF
TGTGCCAGCAGTTACAGGGAGGATTCACCCCTCCACTTT
>TRBJ2-5|TRBV5-4|once|.|15
CASSLTPGRQETQYF
TGTGCCAGCAGCTTGACGCCAGGGAGGCAAGAGACCCAGTACTTC
>TRBJ1-5|TRBV23-1|.|TRBD1|17
CASSQYARGRVNQPQHF
TGCGCCAGCAGTCAATATGCCAGGGGGCGCGTCAATCAGCCCCAGCATTTT
>TRBJ2-7|TRBV27|few|TRBD2|14
CASSLSSGASEQYF
TGTGCCAGCAGTTTAAGTAGCGGGGCCAGCGAGCAGTACTTC
>TRBJ1-5|TRBV5-1|.|.|12
CASSLQNQPQHF
TGCGCCAGCAGCTTGCAAAATCAGCCCCAGCATTTT
>TRBJ2-5|TRBV7-2|.|TRBD1|16
CASSTQQGAVWETQYF
TGTGCCAGCAGCACACAACAGGGGGCGGTTTGGGAGACCCAGTACTTC
>TRBJ2-1|TRBV4-1|.|.|13
CASSQEVYNEQFF
TGCGCCAGCAGCCAAGAGGTGTACAATGAGCAGTTCTTC
>TRBJ2-2|TRBV5-4|.|.|16
CASSLSSGVETGELFF
TGTGCCAGCAGCTTGTCGTCGGGAGTAGAAACCGGGGAGCTGTTTTTT
>TRBJ2-7|TRBV28|once|TRBD1|15
CASSIPQGALNEQYF
TGTGCCAGCAGTATACCTCAGGGGGCGCTGAACGAGCAGTACTTC
>TRBJ1-3|TRBV5-1|.|.|13
CASSLGSGNTIYF
TGCGCCAGCAGCCTGGGCTCTGGAAACACCATATATTTT
>TRBJ1-2|TRBV5-4|.|.|13
CASSLDRVGGYTF
TGTGCCAGCAGCTTGGACCGAGTGGGTGGCTACACCTTC
>TRBJ1-5|TRBV27|.|.|16
CASSPHPIRGAEPQHF
TGTGCCAGCAGTCCTCACCCTATCCGGGGAGCGGAGCCCCAGCATTTT
>TRBJ2-7|TRBV13|.|TRBD2|14
CASSLSGSAYEQYF
TGTGCCAGCAGCTTGAGCGGGAGCGCCTACGAGCAGTACTTC
>TRBJ2-7|TRBV27|once|.|15
CASSPQGGGPYEQYF
TGTGCCAGCAGCCCCCAGGGGGGAGGGCCCTACGAGCAGTACTTC
>TRBJ1-2|TRBV4-1|.|.|15
CASSQTAGGGYGYTF
TGCGCCAGCAGCCAAACCGCAGGAGGGGGTTATGGCTACACCTTC